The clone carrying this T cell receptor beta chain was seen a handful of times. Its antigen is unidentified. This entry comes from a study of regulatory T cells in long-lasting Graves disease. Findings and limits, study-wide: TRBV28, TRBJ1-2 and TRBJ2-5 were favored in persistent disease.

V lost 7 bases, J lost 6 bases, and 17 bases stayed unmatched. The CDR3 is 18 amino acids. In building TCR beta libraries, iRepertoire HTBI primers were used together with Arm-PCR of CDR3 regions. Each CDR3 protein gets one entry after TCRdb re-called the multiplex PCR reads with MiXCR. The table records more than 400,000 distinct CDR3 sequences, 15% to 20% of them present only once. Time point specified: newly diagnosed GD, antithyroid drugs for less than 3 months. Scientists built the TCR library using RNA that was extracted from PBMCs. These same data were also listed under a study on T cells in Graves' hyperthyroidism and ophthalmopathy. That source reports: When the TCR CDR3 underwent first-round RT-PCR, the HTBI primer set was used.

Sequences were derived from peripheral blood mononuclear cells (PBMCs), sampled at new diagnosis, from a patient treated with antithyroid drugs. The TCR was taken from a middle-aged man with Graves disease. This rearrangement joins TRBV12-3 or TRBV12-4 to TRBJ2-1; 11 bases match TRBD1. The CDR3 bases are TGTGCCAGCACCTTTAGGACAGGGGGCATCGGCGGGAGCAATGAGCAGTTCTTC. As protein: CASTFRTGGIGGSNEQFF.